A single sample is the source of the 2 T cell receptor beta chains below, sequenced in a study of technical replicates of blood from several donors. TCRdb's table, derived via immunoSEQ multiplex PCR, lists solely in-frame clones and lacks some. The repertoire holds around 100,000 clones, approximately 94% seen once, with 0.33% in the top ten. The specimen was T cells isolated from PBMCs. These receptors all come from a human donor in good health.

The chain uses TRBV30 and TRBJ1-2, with no clear D. Deletions cut 3 bases from V and 7 bases from J, with 21 bases between. Germline lookup yields CDR1 GTSNPN and CDR2 SVGIG (reference sequence). The CDR3 has 15 amino acids. This chain's CDR3 is CAWRSSGRAGRGYTF. CDR3 DNA: TGTGCCTGGAGGTCTAGCGGGAGGGCCGGACGTGGCTACACCTTC.

V and J are TRBV27 and TRBJ1-1, with a possible D match to TRBD1 (6 bases). Germline V gene lookup returns CDR1 MNHEY and CDR2 SMNVEV (reference sequence). V was clipped by 5 bases and J by 6 bases, with 16 bases between them. The CDR3 loop spans 14 amino acids. For the CDR3, the DNA is TGTGCCAGCAGTAATGGGAGGGGGAGGGCTGAAGCTTTCTTT. Amino acid sequence: CASSNGRGRAEAFF.